The TCR beta chain under discussion was sequenced for a study of blood T cell repertoires in COVID-19. Study overall: Italy, Spain and the United States were the sources of the convalescent and acute COVID-19 samples. T cells, B-cell-depleted T cells, or PBMCs supplied cDNA or gDNA.

In the original processing: Amplifying reference gene primers gave estimates of nucleated cell counts. Clones were sequenced by immunoSEQ multiplex PCR, and TCRdb holds only the in-frame ones, with some missing. The V and J calls and clone size come from that table; D and trimming were worked out from the DNA. Altogether some 320,000 clones are present, over 75% being singletons, with the ten largest covering around 6.9%. Trimming removed 7 bases from V and 6 bases from J, with 18 bases in between. This CDR3 is 14 amino acids long. Germline CDR1 and CDR2: SNHLY and FYNNEI. The origin of this receptor is a human donor in a cohort sampled during active COVID-19. V gene TRBV2 combines with J gene TRBJ1-1; D possibly corresponds to TRBD1 (5 bases). The sequenced sample consisted of peripheral blood. This chain's CDR3 is CASTGAGRRAEAFF. The CDR3 region has the DNA TGTGCCAGCACGGGAGCAGGGAGAAGGGCTGAAGCTTTCTTT.